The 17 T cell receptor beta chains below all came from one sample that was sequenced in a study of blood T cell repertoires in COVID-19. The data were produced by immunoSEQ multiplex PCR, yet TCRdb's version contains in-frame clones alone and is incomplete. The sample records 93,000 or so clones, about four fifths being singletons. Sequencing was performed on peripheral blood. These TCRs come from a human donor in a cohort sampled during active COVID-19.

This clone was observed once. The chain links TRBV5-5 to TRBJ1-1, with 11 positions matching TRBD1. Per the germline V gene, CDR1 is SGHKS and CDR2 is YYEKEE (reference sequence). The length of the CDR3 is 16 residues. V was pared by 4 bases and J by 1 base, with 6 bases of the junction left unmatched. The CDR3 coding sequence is TGTGCCAGCAGCATGGACAGGGGGCAGGGGAACACTGAAGCTTTCTTT. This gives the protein CASSMDRGQGNTEAFF.

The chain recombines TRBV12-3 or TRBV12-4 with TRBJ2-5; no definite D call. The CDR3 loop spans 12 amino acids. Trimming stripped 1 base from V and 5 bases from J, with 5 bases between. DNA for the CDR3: TGTGCCAGCAGTTTAGTGGAGGAGACCCAGTACTTC. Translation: CASSLVEETQYF.

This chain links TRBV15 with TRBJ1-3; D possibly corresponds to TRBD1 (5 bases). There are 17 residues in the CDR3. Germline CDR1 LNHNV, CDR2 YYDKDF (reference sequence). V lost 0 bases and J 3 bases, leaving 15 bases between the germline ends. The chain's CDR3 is CATSRERRGRSGNTIYF. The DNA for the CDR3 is TGTGCCACCAGCAGAGAACGTCGGGGGAGGAGTGGAAACACCATATATTTT.

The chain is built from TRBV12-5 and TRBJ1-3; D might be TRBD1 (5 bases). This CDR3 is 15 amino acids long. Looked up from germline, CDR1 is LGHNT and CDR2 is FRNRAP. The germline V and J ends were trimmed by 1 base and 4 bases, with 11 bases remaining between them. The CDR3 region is CASGLGARQGNTIYF. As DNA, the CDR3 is TGTGCTAGTGGTTTGGGGGCCCGACAGGGAAACACCATATATTTT.

The CDR3, as DNA: TGTGCCAGCAGTTTAGGGGGCCGTTACAATGAGCAGTTCTTC. Protein: CASSLGGRYNEQFF. The J gene is TRBJ2-1, the V gene TRBV27; a possible D gene is TRBD1 (6 bases). The CDR3 runs 14 residues. Trimming cost V 2 bases and J 4 bases, with 9 bases left between them. The germline gives CDR1 MNHEY, CDR2 SMNVEV (reference sequence).

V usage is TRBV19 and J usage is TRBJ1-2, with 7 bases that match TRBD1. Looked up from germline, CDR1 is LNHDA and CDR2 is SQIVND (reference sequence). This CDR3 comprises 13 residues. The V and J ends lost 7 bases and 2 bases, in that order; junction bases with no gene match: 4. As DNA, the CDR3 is TGTGCCAGTATGCCGACAGGGAACTATGGCTACACCTTC. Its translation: CASMPTGNYGYTF.

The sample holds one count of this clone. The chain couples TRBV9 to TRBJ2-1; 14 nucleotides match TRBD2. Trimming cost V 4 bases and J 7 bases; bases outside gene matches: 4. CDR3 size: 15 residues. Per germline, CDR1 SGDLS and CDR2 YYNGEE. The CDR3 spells CASSLRTSGGNEQFF. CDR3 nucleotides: TGTGCCAGCAGCCTCCGGACTAGCGGGGGGAATGAGCAGTTCTTC.

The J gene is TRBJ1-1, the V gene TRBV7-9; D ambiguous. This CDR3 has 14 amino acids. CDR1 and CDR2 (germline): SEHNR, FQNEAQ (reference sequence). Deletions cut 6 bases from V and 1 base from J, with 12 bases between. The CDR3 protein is CASSRAGQNTEAFF. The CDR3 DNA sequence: TGTGCCAGCAGTCGGGCGGGTCAGAACACTGAAGCTTTCTTT.

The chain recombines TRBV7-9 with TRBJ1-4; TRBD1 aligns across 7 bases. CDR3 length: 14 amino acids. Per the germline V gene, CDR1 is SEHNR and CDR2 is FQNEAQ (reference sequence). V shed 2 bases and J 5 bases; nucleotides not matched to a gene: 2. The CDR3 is CASSLSQGNEKLFF. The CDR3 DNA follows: TGTGCCAGCAGCTTATCACAGGGGAATGAAAAACTGTTTTTT.

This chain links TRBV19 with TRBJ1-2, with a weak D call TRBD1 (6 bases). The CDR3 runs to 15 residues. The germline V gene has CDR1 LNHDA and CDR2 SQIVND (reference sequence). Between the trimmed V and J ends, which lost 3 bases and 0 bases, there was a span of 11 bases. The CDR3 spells CASSMHRDPNYGYTF. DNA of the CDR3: TGTGCCAGTAGTATGCACAGGGACCCTAACTATGGCTACACCTTC.

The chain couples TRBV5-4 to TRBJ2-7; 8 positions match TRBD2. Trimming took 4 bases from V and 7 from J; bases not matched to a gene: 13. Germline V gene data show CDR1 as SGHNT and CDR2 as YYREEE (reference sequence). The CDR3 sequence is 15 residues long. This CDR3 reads CASSPQPKTGGEQYF. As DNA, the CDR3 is TGTGCCAGCAGCCCACAGCCGAAGACGGGAGGGGAGCAGTACTTC.

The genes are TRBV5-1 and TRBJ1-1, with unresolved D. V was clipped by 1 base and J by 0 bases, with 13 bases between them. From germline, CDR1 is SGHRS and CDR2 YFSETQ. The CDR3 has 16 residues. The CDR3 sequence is CASSLYPEQLNTEAFF. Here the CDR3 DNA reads TGCGCCAGCAGCTTGTACCCCGAACAGCTGAACACTGAAGCTTTCTTT.

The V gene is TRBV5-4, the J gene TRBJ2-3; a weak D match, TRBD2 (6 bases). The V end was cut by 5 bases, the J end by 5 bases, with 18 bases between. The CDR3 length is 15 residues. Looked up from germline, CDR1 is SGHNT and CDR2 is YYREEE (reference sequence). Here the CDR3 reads CASRYGGPLGDTQYF. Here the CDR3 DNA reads TGTGCCAGCAGATACGGGGGTCCCCTGGGAGATACGCAGTATTTT.

DNA for the CDR3: TGCGCCAGCAGCGAAGACCCAGGGCAAGAGACCCAGTACTTC. It translates to CASSEDPGQETQYF. The V call is TRBV5-1, the J call TRBJ2-5; weak D call: TRBD1 (5 bases). CDR3 length: 14 amino acids. CDR1 is SGHRS and CDR2 is YFSETQ in the germline V gene. V was pared by 4 bases and J by 2 bases, with 12 bases between.

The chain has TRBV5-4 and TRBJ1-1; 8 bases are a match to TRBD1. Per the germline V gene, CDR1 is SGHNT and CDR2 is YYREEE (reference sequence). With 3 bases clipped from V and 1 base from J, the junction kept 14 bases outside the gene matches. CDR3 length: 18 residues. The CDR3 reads CASSSTGGHSVRNTEAFF. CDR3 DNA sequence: TGTGCCAGCAGCTCCACAGGGGGGCATTCGGTGCGGAACACTGAAGCTTTCTTT. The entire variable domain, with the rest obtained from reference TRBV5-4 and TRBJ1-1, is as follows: ETGVTQSPTHLIKTRGQQVTLRCSSQSGHNTVSWYQQALGQGPQFIFQYYREEENGRGNFPPRFSGLQFPNYSSELNVNALELDDSALYLCASSSTGGHSVRNTEAFFGQGTRLTVV.

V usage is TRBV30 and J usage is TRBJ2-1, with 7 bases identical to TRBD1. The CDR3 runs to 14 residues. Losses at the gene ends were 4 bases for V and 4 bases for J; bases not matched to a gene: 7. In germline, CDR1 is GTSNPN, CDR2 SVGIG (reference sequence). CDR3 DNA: TGTGCCTGGAACAAGGGACAGTCTTACAATGAGCAGTTCTTC. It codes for CAWNKGQSYNEQFF.

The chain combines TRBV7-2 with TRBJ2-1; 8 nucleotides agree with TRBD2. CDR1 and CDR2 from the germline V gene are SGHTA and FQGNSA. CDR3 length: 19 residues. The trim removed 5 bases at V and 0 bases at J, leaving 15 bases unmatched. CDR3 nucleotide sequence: TGTGCCAGCAGCCCGGGGCGGGGGGCCCCCACCAGCTCCTACAATGAGCAGTTCTTC. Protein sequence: CASSPGRGAPTSSYNEQFF.